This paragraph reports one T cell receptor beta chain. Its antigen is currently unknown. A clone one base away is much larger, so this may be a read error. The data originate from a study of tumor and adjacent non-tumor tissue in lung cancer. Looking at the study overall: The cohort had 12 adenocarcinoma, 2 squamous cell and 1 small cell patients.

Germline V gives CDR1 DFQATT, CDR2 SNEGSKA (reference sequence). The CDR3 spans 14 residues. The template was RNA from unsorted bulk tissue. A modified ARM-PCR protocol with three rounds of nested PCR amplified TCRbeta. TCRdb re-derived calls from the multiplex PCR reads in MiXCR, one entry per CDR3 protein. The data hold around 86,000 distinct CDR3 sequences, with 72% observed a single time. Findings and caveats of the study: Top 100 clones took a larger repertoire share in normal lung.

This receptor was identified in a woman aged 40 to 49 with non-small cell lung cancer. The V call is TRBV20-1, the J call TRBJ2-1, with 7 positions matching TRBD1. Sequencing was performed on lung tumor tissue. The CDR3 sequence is CSAERQGRGNELFF. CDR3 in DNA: TGCAGTGCAGAACGACAGGGAAGAGGTAATGAGCTGTTCTTC.